The 10 T cell receptor beta chains reported below all come from one sample, sequenced in a study of T cell repertoires in cytomegalovirus infection. TCRdb ran MiXCR on the reads and lists one entry per CDR3 protein. Altogether 480,000 or so distinct CDR3 sequences are present, about 11% being singletons, with the ten largest covering roughly 10%. Material for sequencing was PBMCs. The receptors come from a human donor in good health (CMV status not recorded). Some clones in this sample may be carry-over from other donors' samples.

This clonotype was seen many times. The chain combines TRBV5-1 with TRBJ2-7; 8 bases map to TRBD1. The CDR3 is made up of 15 amino acids. Losses at the gene ends were 0 bases for V and 5 bases for J; bases not matched to a gene: 7. The germline V gene has CDR1 SGHRS and CDR2 YFSETQ. Written as DNA, the CDR3 is TGCGCCAGCAGCTTGGCAAGGGGACAGGTGGACGAGCAGTACTTC. Encoded protein: CASSLARGQVDEQYF.

This clonotype was picked up many times. J is TRBJ2-5 and V is TRBV5-6; D gene unclear. The CDR3 sequence is 14 residues long. Trimming took off 2 bases at V and 1 base at J, with 9 bases between the two ends. The V gene's germline CDR1 is SGHDT and CDR2 YYEEEE. The CDR3 DNA reads as TGTGCCAGCAGCTTCCCAGGCATCCAAGAGACCCAGTACTTC. Amino acids: CASSFPGIQETQYF. The complete variable domain, with remaining parts taken from reference TRBV5-6 and TRBJ2-5, reads DAGVTQSPTHLIKTRGQQVTLRCSPKSGHDTVSWYQQALGQGPQFIFQYYEEEERQRGNFPDRFSGHQFPNYSSELNVNALLLGDSALYLCASSFPGIQETQYFGPGTRLLVL.

In its sample, this clonotype was seen many times. The V and J genes are TRBV27 and TRBJ2-1; TRBD2 matches at 9 bases. CDR1 and CDR2 (germline): MNHEY, SMNVEV (reference sequence). CDR3 length: 15 amino acids. V shed 3 bases and J 5 bases; nucleotides not matched to a gene: 5. CDR3: CASSFRTSAHNEQFF. DNA for the CDR3: TGTGCCAGCAGTTTTAGGACTAGCGCACACAATGAGCAGTTCTTC.

This clonotype was counted a few times. The J gene is TRBJ1-2, the V gene TRBV5-1; D remains unclear. V was shortened by 0 bases and J by 6 bases, with 15 bases between the two germline ends. The CDR3 covers 15 residues. CDR1 and CDR2 (germline): SGHRS, YFSETQ. The CDR3 nucleotides read TGCGCCAGCAGCTTGGCCAGGCGGGGTGAGGATGGCTACACCTTC. Amino acids: CASSLARRGEDGYTF.

There are many counts of this clonotype. This chain links TRBV7-2 with TRBJ1-1, with D tentatively TRBD1 (6 bases). Per the germline V gene, CDR1 is SGHTA and CDR2 is FQGNSA. Trimming left V 3 bases short and J 0 bases short, with 11 bases between. The CDR3 covers 15 residues. DNA for the CDR3: TGTGCCAGCAGCTTTCTGGGACACCTGAACACTGAAGCTTTCTTT. As protein: CASSFLGHLNTEAFF.

Ten or more counts support this clonotype. This chain links TRBV6-5 with TRBJ2-2, with TRBD2 matching over 8 bases. Trimming took 5 bases from V and 4 from J; bases not matched to a gene: 15. Germline V lookup: CDR1 MNHEY, CDR2 SVGAGI. CDR3 length: 18 amino acids. The CDR3 bases are TGTGCCAGCAGTCGGGGTGGAAGGCCTAGCGGGTTCACCGGGGAGCTGTTTTTT. This translates into CASSRGGRPSGFTGELFF.

This clonotype was observed once. This could be a read error, since a much larger clone is one nucleotide away. The chain combines TRBV2 with TRBJ2-1; TRBD2 matches at 14 bases. The CDR3 extends over 15 amino acids. The germline V gene encodes CDR1 SNHLY and CDR2 FYNNEI. Trimming removed 8 bases from V and 6 bases from J; junction bases left unmatched: 6. In DNA form, the CDR3 reads TGTGCCAGCCTGACTAGCGGGGGGGCGGGCAATGAGCAGTTCTTC. It is translated as CASLTSGGAGNEQFF.

In DNA form, the CDR3 reads TGCAGCGCCGGGTCGGGGGGCGAAAGTAATGAAAAACTGTTTTTT. Translated: CSAGSGGESNEKLFF. J is TRBJ1-4 and V is TRBV29-1; D possibly corresponds to TRBD1 (6 bases). The CDR3 has 15 amino acids. V dropped 7 bases and J dropped 4 bases, with 19 bases sitting between them. Germline-derived CDR1 and CDR2 are SQVTM and ANQGSEA.

This clonotype was counted many times. The gene calls are TRBV7-3 and TRBJ2-1, with D possibly called TRBD1 or TRBD2 (5 bases each). The V and J ends lost 4 bases and 6 bases respectively, with 16 bases between them. This CDR3 contains 15 residues. CDR1 SGHTA and CDR2 FQGTGA come from the germline V gene. The CDR3 DNA sequence: TGTGCCAGCAGCTCGACCGGGCTGAGGGGCAATGAGCAGTTCTTC. Encoded protein: CASSSTGLRGNEQFF.

There are many counts of this clonotype. The J gene is TRBJ2-1, the V gene TRBV11-2; either TRBD1 or TRBD2 may supply D (5 bases each). Germline loops: CDR1 SGHAT, CDR2 FQNNGV. The ends were cut back, 2 bases at V and 8 bases at J, with 19 bases in the middle. The CDR3 extends over 16 amino acids. CDR3 bases: TGTGCCAGCAGCTTAAACCCGGGGCGCCGACTCTATGAGCAGTTCTTC. This translates into CASSLNPGRRLYEQFF.